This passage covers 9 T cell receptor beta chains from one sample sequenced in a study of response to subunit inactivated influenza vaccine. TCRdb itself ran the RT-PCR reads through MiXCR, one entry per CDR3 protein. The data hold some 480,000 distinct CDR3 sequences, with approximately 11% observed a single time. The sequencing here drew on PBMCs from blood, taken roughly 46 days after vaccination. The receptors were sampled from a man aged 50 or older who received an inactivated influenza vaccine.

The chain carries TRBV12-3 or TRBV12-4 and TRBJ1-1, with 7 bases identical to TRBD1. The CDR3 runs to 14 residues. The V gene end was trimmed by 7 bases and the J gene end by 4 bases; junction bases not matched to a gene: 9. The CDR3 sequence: CASTTGAGGTEAFF. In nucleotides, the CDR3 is TGTGCCAGCACTACAGGGGCTGGGGGCACTGAAGCTTTCTTT.

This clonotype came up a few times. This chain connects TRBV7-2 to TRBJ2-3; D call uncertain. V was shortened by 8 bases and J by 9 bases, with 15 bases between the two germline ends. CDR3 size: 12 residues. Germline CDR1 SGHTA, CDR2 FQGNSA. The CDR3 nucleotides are TGTGCCAGCGGGAACGGAGCACGCACGCAGTATTTT. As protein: CASGNGARTQYF.

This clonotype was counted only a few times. The CDR3 sequence: CASSYNRGSGYTF. DNA of the CDR3: TGTGCCAGCAGTTACAACAGGGGTTCTGGCTACACCTTC. J is TRBJ1-2 and V is TRBV6-6; TRBD1 agrees at 7 bases. Germline CDR1 is MNHNY and CDR2 is SVGAGI (reference sequence). The CDR3 has 13 amino acids. V was clipped by 2 bases and J by 7 bases; unmatched bases: 4.

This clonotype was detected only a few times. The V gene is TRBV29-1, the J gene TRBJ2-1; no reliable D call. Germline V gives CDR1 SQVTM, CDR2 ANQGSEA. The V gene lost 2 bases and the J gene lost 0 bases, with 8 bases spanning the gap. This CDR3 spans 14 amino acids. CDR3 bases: TGCAGCGTTGAACCCGGTGCCTCCTACAATGAGCAGTTCTTC. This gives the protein CSVEPGASYNEQFF.

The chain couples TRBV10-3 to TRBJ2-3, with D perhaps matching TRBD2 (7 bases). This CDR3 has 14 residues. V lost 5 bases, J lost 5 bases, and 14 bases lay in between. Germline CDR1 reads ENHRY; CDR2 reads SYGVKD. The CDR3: CAISRGGVGDTQYF. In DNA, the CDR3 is TGTGCCATCAGTCGAGGGGGGGTGGGAGATACGCAGTATTTT.

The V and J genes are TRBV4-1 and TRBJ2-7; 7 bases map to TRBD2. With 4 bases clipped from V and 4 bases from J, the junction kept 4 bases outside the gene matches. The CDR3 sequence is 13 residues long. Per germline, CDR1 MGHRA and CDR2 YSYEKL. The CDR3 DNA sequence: TGCGCCAGCAGCCGGGGGGGGGAATACGAGCAGTACTTC. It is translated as CASSRGGEYEQYF.

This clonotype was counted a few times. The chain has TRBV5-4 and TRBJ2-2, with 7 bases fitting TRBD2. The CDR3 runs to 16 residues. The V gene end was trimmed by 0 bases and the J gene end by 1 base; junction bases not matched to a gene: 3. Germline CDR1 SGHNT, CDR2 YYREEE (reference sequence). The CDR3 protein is CASSLGLARNTGELFF. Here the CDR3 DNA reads TGTGCCAGCAGCTTGGGACTAGCCAGGAACACCGGGGAGCTGTTTTTT.

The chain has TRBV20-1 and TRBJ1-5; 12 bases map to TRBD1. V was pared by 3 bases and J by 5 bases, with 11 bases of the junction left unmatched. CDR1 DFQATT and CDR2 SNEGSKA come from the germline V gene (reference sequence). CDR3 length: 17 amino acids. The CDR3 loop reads CSASDPGGQGAYQPQHF. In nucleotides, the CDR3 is TGCAGTGCTAGTGACCCGGGGGGACAGGGGGCTTATCAGCCCCAGCATTTT.

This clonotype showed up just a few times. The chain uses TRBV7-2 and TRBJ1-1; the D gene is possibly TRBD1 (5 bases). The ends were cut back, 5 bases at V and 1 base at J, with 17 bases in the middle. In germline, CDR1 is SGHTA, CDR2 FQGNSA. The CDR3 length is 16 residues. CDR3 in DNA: TGTGCCAGCAGCCTACGCCCACTGCAGGGGAACACTGAAGCTTTCTTT. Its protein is CASSLRPLQGNTEAFF.